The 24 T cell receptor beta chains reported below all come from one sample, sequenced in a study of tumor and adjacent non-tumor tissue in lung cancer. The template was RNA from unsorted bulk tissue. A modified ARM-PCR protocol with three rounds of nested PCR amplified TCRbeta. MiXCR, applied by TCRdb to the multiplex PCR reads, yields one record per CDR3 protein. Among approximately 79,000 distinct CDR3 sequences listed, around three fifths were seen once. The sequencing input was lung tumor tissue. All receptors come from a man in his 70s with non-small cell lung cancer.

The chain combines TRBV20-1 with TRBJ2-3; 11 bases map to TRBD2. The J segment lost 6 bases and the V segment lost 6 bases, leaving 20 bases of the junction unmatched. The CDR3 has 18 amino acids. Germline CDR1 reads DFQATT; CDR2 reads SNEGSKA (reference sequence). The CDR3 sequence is CSANPGLAAMGELDTQYF. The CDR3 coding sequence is TGCAGTGCCAATCCGGGACTAGCGGCCATGGGGGAGCTGGATACGCAGTATTTT.

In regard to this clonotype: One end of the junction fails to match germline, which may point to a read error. CDR3 sequence (DNA): TGTGCCATCAGCTCCGGAGGGGAAGGGAACTCTGAAGCTTTCTTT. Protein sequence: CAISSGGEGNSEAFF. V and J are TRBV28 and TRBJ1-1; D might be TRBD1 (5 bases). Germline lookup yields CDR1 MDHEN and CDR2 SYDVKM. This CDR3 region has 15 residues.

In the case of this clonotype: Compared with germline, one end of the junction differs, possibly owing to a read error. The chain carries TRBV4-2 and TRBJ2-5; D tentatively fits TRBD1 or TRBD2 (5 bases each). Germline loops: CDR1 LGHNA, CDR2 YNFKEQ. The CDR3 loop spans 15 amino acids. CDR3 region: CAISREWDAIQIQYF. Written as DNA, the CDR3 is TGTGCCATCAGCCGCGAGTGGGACGCCATACAGATCCAGTACTTC.

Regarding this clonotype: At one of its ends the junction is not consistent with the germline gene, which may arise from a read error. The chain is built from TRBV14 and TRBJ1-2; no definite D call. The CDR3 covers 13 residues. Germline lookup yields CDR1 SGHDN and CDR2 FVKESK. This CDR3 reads CASSRVTNYGYTF. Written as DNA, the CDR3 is TGTGCCAGTAGCCGGGTTACAAACTATGGCTACACCTTC.

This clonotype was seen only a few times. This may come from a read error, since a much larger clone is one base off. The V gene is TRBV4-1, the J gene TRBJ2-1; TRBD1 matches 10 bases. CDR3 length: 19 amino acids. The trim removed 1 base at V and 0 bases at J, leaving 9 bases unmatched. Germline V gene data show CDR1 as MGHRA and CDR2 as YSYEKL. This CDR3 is CASSQVPGTGDPSYNEQFF. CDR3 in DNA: TGCGCCAGCAGCCAAGTCCCGGGGACAGGGGACCCCTCCTACAATGAGCAGTTCTTC.

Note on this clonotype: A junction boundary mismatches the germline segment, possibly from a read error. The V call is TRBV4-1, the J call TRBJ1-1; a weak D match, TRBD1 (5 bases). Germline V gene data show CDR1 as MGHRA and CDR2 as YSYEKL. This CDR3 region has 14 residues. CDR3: CASSQGHRNTEALF. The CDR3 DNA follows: TGCGCCAGCAGCCAAGGGCACAGGAACACTGAAGCTCTCTTT.

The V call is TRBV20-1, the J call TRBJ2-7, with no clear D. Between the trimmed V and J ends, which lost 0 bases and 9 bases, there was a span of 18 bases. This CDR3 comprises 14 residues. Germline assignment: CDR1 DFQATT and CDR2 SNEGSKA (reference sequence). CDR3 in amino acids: CSARDQQQRIVQYF. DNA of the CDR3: TGCAGTGCTAGAGATCAACAGCAGCGAATAGTGCAGTACTTC.

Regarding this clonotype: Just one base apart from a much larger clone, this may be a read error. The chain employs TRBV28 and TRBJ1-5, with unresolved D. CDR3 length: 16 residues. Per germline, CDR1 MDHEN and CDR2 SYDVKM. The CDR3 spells CASSFALHPRNQPKHF. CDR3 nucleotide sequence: TGTGCCAGCAGTTTCGCGCTCCATCCCCGCAATCAGCCCAAGCATTTT. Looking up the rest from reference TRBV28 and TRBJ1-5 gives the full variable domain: DVKVTQSSRYLVKRTGEKVFLECVQDMDHENMFWYRQDPGLGLRLIYFSYDVKMKEKGDIPEGYSVSREKKERFSLILESASTNQTSMYLCASSFALHPRNQPKHFGDGTRLSIL.

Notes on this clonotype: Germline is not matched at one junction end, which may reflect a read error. This CDR3 is CASSFRVQGDQSQLF. The CDR3 DNA is TGTGCCAGCAGTTTCAGGGTTCAGGGGGATCAGTCCCAGCTTTTT. This sequence joins TRBV28 and TRBJ1-5, with 7 nucleotides matching TRBD1. CDR1 is MDHEN, CDR2 SYDVKM, per germline. The CDR3 totals 15 residues.

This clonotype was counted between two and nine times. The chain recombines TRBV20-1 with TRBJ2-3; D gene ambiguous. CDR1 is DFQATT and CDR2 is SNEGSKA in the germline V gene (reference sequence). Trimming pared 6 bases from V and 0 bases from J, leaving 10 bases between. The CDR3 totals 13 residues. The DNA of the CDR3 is TGCAGTGCCTTCCCCCTTAGCACAGATACGCAGTATTTT. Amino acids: CSAFPLSTDTQYF.

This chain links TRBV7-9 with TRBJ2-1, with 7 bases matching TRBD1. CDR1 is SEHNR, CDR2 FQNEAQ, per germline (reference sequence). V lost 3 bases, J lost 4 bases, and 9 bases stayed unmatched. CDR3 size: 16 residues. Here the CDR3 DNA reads TGTGCCAGCAGCTTCACAGGGGTTTCTGAGTACAATGAGCAGTTCTTC. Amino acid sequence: CASSFTGVSEYNEQFF.

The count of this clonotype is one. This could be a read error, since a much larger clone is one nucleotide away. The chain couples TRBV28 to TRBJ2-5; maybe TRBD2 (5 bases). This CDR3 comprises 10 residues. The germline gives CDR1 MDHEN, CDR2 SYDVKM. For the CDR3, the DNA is TGTGCCACCTCCTGGGAGATCCAGTACTTC. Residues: CATSWEIQYF.

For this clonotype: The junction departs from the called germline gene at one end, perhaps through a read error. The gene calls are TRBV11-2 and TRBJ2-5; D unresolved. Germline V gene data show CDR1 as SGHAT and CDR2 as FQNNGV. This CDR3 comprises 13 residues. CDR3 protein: CASSLADWETQYF. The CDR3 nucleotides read TGTGCAAGCAGCTTAGCTGACTGGGAGACCCAGTACTTC.

The CDR3 nucleotides are TGTGCCGTCCGAGTGGGGGCGTGCGAGACAGATACACACTATTTT. Protein product: CAVRVGACETDTHYF. V and J are TRBV10-3 and TRBJ2-3; a weak D match, TRBD1 (6 bases). This CDR3 has 15 residues. V lost 11 bases, J lost 15 bases, and 33 bases lay in between. Germline values: CDR1 ENHRY, CDR2 SYGVKD.

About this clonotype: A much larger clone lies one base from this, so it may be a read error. The CDR3 region has the DNA TGCGCCAGCAGCCAAGATGTGGCTAACGGGGAGCTGTTTTTT. Protein product: CASSQDVANGELFF. The rearrangement joins TRBV4-1 to TRBJ2-2; D ambiguous. In germline, CDR1 is MGHRA, CDR2 YSYEKL. This CDR3 has 14 amino acids. V lost 0 bases and J 7 bases, leaving 9 bases between the germline ends.

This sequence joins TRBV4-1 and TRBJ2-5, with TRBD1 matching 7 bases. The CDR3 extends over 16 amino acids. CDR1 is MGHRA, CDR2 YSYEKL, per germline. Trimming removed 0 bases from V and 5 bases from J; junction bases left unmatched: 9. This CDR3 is CASSQDSAGGLETQYF. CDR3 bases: TGCGCCAGCAGCCAAGATAGCGCAGGGGGTTTGGAGACCCAGTACTTC.

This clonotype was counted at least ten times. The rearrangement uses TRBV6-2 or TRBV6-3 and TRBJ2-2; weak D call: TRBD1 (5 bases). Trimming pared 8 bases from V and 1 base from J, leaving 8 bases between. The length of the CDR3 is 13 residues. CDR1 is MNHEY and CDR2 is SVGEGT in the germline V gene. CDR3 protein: CASLGQNTGELFF. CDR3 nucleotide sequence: TGTGCCAGCTTGGGGCAGAACACCGGGGAGCTGTTTTTT.

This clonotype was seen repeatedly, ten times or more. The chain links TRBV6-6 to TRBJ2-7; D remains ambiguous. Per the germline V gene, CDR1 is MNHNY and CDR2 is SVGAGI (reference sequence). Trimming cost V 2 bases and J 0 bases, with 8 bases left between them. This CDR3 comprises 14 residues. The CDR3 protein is CASSYNSFSYEQYF. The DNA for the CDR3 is TGTGCCAGCAGTTACAACAGCTTCTCCTACGAGCAGTACTTC.

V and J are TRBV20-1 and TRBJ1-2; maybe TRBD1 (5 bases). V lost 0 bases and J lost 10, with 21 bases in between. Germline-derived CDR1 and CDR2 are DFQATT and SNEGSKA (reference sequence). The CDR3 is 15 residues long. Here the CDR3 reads CSARDPAGLAGDYTF. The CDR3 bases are TGCAGTGCTAGAGATCCGGCGGGACTTGCTGGTGACTACACCTTC.

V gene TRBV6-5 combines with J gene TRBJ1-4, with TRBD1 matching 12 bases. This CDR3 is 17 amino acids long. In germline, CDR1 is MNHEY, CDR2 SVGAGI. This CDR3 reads CATLLGQGAFGNEKLFF. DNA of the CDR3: TGTGCTACTTTACTGGGACAGGGGGCGTTCGGCAATGAAAAACTGTTTTTT.

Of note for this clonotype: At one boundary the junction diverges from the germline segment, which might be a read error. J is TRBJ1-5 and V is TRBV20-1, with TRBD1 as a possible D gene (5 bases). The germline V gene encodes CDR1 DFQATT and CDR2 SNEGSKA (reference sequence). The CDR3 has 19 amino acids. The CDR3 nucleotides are TGCAATGCTAGAGATTCGAGGGGTCGCGTGACCGACCCCAATCAGCCCCAGCATTTT. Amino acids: CNARDSRGRVTDPNQPQHF.

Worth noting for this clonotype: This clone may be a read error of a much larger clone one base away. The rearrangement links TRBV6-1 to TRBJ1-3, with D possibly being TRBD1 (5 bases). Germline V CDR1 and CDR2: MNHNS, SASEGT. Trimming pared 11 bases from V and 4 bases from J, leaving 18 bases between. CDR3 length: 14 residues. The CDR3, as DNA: TGTGCCTCTATTTTGGGGACTACGGGAAACACCATATATTTT. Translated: CASILGTTGNTIYF.

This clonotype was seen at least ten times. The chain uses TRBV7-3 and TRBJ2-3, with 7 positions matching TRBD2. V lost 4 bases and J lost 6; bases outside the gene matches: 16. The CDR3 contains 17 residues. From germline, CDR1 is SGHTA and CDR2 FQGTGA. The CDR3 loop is CASSSATSPKEGDTQYF. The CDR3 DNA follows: TGTGCCAGCAGCTCGGCGACTAGCCCCAAAGAGGGGGATACGCAGTATTTT.

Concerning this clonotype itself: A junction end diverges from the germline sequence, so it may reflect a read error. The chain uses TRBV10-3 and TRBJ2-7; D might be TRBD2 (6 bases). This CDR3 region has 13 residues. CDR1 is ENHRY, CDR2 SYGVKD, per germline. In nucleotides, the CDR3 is TGTGCCATCAGCGGCGGGAACTCCTACGAGCGGTACTTC. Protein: CAISGGNSYERYF.